This T cell receptor (beta chain) was sequenced for a study of T cell responses to AZD1222 COVID-19 vaccine. Study summary: Recipients boosted at about 4 weeks or about 12 weeks are pooled.

This clone was detected only a few times. Its antigen is currently unknown. Study observations and caveats: Clonal diversity was possibly underestimated, and white British individuals and females predominated among donors.

Trimming cost V 1 base and J 0 bases, with 12 bases left between them. The CDR3 length is 16 residues. Germline V gene sequence: CDR1 KGHSH, CDR2 LQKENI. TCRdb's copy holds only in-frame clones and misses some; the assay was immunoSEQ multiplex PCR. In the table there are around 130,000 clones, over 85% of which are singletons. The specimen comprised peripheral blood, sampled on day 0 of AZD1222 vaccination. The TCR originated in an adult in good health. The rearrangement links TRBV18 to TRBJ1-1; tentative D call: TRBD1 (6 bases). The CDR3 loop is CASSPLQGHMNTEAFF. The CDR3 DNA reads TGTGCCAGCTCACCACTGCAGGGACACATGAACACTGAAGCTTTCTTT.